This T cell receptor (beta chain) was sequenced for a study of cytotoxic CD8 clonotypes in ibrutinib-treated CLL. Study context: After a median of about 62 months, roughly 15 patients stayed remitted and around twelve progressed; responses had been partial in some 25 and complete in 2.

The V gene's germline CDR1 is MNHEY and CDR2 SVGAGI. The CDR3 length is 12 residues. V gave up 2 bases and J gave up 8 bases, with 9 bases separating them. Sequencing used immunoSEQ multiplex PCR; TCRdb keeps in-frame clones, though not all of them. The table has roughly 50,000 clones, 57% seen once. The sample here was PBMCs, taken after 24 months of ibrutinib treatment. This TCR derives from a human donor with chronic lymphocytic leukemia. V and J are TRBV6-5 and TRBJ1-2, with D tentatively TRBD1 (5 bases). CDR3 loop: CASSYRGWGYTF. The CDR3 DNA sequence: TGTGCCAGCAGTTACCGGGGCTGGGGCTACACCTTC.